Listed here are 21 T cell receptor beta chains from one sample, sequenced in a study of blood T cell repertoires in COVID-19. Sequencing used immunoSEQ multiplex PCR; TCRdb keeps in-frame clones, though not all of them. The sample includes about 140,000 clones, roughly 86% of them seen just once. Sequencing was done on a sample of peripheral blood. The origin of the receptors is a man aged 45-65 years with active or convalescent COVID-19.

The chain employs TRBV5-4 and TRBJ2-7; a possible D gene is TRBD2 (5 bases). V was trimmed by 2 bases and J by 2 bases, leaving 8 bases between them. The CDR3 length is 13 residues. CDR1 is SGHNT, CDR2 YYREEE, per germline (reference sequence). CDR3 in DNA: TGTGCCAGCAGCTTTGGGAGAGCCTACGAGCAGTACTTC. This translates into CASSFGRAYEQYF. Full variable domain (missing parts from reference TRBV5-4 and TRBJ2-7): ETGVTQSPTHLIKTRGQQVTLRCSSQSGHNTVSWYQQALGQGPQFIFQYYREEENGRGNFPPRFSGLQFPNYSSELNVNALELDDSALYLCASSFGRAYEQYFGPGTRLTVT.

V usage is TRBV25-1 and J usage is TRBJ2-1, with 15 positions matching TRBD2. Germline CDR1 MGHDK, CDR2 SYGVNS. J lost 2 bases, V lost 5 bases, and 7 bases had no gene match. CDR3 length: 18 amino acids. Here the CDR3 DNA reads TGTGCCAGCAGTCAGTGGACTAGCGGGAGGGCCCCCTACAATGAGCAGTTCTTC. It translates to CASSQWTSGRAPYNEQFF.

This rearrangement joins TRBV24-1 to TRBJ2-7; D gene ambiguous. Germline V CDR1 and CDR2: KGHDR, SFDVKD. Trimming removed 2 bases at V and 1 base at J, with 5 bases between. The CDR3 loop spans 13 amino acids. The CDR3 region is CATSDSGSYEQYF. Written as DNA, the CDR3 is TGTGCCACCAGTGATTCAGGTTCCTACGAGCAGTACTTC.

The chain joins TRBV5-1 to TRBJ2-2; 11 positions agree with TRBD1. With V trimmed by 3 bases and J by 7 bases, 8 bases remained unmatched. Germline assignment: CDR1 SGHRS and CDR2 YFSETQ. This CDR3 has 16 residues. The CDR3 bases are TGCGCCAGCAGCTCGGGACAGGGGGGTTACAGCGGGGAGCTGTTTTTT. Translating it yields CASSSGQGGYSGELFF. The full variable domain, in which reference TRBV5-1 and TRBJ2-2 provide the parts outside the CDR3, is KAGVTQTPRYLIKTRGQQVTLSCSPISGHRSVSWYQQTPGQGLQFLFEYFSETQRNKGNFPGRFSGRQFSNSRSEMNVSTLELGDSALYLCASSSGQGGYSGELFFGEGSRLTVL.

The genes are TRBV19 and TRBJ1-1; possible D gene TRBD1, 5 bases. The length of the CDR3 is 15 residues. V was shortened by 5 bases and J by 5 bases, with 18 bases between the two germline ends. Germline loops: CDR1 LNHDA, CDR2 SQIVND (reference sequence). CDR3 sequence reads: CASSVRPRQGTEAFF. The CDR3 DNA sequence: TGTGCCAGTAGTGTCAGACCTAGGCAGGGAACTGAAGCTTTCTTT.

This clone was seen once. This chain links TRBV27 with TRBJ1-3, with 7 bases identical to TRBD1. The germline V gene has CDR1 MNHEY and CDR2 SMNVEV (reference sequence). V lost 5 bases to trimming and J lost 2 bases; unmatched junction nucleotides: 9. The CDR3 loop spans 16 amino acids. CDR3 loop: CASSPHPTGTGNTIYF. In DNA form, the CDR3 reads TGTGCCAGCAGTCCCCACCCGACAGGGACTGGAAACACCATATATTTT.

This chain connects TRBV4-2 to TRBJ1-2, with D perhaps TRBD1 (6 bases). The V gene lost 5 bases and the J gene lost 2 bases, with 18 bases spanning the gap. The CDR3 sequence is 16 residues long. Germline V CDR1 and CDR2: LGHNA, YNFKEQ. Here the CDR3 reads CASSGSDSTGNYGYTF. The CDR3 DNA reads TGTGCCAGCAGCGGCTCGGACAGTACGGGGAACTATGGCTACACCTTC.

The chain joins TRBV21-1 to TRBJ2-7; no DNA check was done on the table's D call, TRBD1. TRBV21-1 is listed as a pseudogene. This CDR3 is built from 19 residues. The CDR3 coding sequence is TGTGCCAGCAGAACAATCCGGGACAGGGCCCCGCTAGAGGTGTACGAGCAGTACTTC. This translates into CASRTIRDRAPLEVYEQYF.

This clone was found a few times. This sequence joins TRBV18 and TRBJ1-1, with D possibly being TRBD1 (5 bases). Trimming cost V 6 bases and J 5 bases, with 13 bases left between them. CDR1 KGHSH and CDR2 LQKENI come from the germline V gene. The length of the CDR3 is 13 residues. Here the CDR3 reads CASSRSQGTEAFF. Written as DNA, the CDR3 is TGTGCCAGCTCCCGTTCTCAGGGTACTGAAGCTTTCTTT.

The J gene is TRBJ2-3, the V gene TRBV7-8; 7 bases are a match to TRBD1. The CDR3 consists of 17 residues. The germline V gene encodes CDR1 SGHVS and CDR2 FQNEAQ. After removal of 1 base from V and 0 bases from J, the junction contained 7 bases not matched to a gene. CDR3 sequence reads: CASSLGTGPYSTDTQYF. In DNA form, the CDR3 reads TGTGCCAGCAGCTTAGGGACAGGACCCTATAGCACAGATACGCAGTATTTT.

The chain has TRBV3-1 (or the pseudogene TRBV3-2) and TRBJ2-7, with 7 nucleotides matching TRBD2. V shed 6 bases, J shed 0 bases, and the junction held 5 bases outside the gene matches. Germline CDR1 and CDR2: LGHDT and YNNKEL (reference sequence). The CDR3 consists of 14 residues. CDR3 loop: CASSNSGGSYEQYF. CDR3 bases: TGTGCCAGCAGTAACTCGGGAGGCTCCTACGAGCAGTACTTC.

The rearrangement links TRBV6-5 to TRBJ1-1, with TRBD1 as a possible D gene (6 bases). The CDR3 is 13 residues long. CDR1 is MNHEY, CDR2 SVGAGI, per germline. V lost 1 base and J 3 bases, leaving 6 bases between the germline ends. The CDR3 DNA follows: TGTGCCAGCAGTTACTGGACAGACACTGAAGCTTTCTTT. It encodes CASSYWTDTEAFF.

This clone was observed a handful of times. This chain's CDR3 is CASSVDPDLNTEAFF. CDR3 sequence (DNA): TGTGCCAGCAGCGTAGATCCAGATCTGAACACTGAAGCTTTCTTT. The chain links TRBV9 to TRBJ1-1; D unclear. This CDR3 has 15 amino acids. Germline V CDR1 and CDR2: SGDLS, YYNGEE. Trimming removed 0 bases from V and 0 bases from J, with 9 bases in between.

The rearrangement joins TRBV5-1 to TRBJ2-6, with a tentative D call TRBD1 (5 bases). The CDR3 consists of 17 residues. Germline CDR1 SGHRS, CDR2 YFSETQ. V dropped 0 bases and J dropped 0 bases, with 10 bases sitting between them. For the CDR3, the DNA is TGCGCCAGCAGCTTGGGACAGCCTAGCTCTGGGGCCAACGTCCTGACTTTC. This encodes CASSLGQPSSGANVLTF. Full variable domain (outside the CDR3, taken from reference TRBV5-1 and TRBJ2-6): KAGVTQTPRYLIKTRGQQVTLSCSPISGHRSVSWYQQTPGQGLQFLFEYFSETQRNKGNFPGRFSGRQFSNSRSEMNVSTLELGDSALYLCASSLGQPSSGANVLTFGAGSRLTVL.

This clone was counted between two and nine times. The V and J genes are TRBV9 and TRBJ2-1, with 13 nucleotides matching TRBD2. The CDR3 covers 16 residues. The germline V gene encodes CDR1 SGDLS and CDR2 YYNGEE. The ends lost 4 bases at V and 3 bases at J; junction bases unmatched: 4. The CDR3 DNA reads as TGTGCCAGCAGCCGGACTAGCGGGAGTAGCTACAATGAGCAGTTCTTC. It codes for CASSRTSGSSYNEQFF.

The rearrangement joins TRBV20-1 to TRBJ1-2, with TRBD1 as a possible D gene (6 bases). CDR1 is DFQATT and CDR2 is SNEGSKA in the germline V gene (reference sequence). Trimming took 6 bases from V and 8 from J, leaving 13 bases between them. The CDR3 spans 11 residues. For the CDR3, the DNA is TGCAGTGCCCTAGGGGGGGAAGGCTACACCTTC. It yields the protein CSALGGEGYTF.

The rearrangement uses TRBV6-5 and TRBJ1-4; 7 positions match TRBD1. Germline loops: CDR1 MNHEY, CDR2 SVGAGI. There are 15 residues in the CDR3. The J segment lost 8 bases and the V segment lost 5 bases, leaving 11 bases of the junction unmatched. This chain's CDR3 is CASSPDRVRREKLFF. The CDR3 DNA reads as TGTGCCAGCAGTCCTGACAGGGTGAGGCGAGAAAAACTGTTTTTT.

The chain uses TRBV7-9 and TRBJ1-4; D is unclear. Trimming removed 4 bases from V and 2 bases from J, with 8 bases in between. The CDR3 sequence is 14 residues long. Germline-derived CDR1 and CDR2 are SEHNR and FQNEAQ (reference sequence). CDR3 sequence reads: CASSSRGTNEKLFF. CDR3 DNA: TGTGCCAGCAGCTCAAGAGGTACTAATGAAAAACTGTTTTTT.

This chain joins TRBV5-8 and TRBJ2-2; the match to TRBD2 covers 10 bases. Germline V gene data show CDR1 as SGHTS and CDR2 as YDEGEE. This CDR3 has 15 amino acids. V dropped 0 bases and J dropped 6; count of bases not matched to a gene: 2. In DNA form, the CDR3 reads TGTGCCAGCAGCTTGGATCTAGCGGGAGCCGGGGAGCTGTTTTTT. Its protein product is CASSLDLAGAGELFF.

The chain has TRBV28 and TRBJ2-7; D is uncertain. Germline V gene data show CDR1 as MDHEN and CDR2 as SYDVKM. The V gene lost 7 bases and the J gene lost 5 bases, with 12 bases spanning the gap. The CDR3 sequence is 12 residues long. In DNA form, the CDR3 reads TGTGCCAGCAATTCCTGGGCCCACGAGCAGTACTTC. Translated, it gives CASNSWAHEQYF.

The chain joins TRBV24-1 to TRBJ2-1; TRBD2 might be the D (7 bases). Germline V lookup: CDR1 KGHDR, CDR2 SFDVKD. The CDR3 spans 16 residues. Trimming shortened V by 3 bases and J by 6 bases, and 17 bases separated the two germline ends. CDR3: CATSDGLVGHSNEQFF. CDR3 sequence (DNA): TGTGCCACCAGTGATGGACTAGTGGGACATAGCAATGAGCAGTTCTTC.